Listed below are T cell receptor beta chains from one sample, sequenced in a study of Graves' ophthalmopathy and Graves' hyperthyroidism. TCRdb fed the multiplex PCR reads into MiXCR, producing one record per CDR3 protein. The table includes approximately 330,000 distinct CDR3 sequences, 15% to 20% detected once. Sequenced input: peripheral blood. The receptors were sampled from an adult man with Graves' ophthalmopathy. Each CDR3 is given with its conserved first and last residue. Fields, in order: D gene, J gene, V gene, clone size, CDR3 DNA, CDR3 protein. D genes are given only for firm matches. Part of the rows lack a size; the others show once, few, many or a class for expanded clones.

>TRBD1|TRBJ1-1|TRBV28|many
TGTGCCAGCAGTTTGTGGGACAGGGTGAACACTGAAGCTTTCTTT
CASSLWDRVNTEAFF
>NA|TRBJ1-2|TRBV19|many
TGTGCCAGTAGTATTGGCGTGGGCTCCACGAGTGGCTACACCTTC
CASSIGVGSTSGYTF
>TRBD2|TRBJ2-4|TRBV14|many
TGTGCCAGCATAAAAGGTGGTGAGACTAGCGGGGGAGAAACCAAAAACATTCAGTACTTC
CASIKGGETSGGETKNIQYF
>NA|TRBJ2-5|TRBV3-1|many
TGTGCCAGCAGCCAAGATTTCAGCAAAGAGACCCAGTACTTC
CASSQDFSKETQYF
>TRBD1|TRBJ2-7|TRBV18|many
TGTGCCAGCTCACCATCGGGACAGTTCTACGAGCAGTACTTC
CASSPSGQFYEQYF
>TRBD1|TRBJ2-2|TRBV30|NA
TGTGCCTGGAGGTTCCGGACAGGGGTTCGAGTCGGGGAGCTGTTTTTT
CAWRFRTGVRVGELFF
>TRBD1|TRBJ2-7|TRBV6-5|NA
TGTGCCAGCAGTTCCGAGGACAGGGCCCACGAGCAGTACTTC
CASSSEDRAHEQYF
>NA|TRBJ1-1|TRBV30|many
TGTGCCTGGAGTCCCCTTTGGCAGACTGAAGCTTTCTTT
CAWSPLWQTEAFF
>NA|TRBJ1-1|TRBV30|many
TGTGCCTGGAGAAGGGGAACCATGAACACTGAAGCTTTCTTT
CAWRRGTMNTEAFF
>TRBD2|TRBJ2-7|TRBV27|NA
TGTGCCAGCAGTTTATTTAGCGGGGGCAGTACCTACGAGCAGTACTTC
CASSLFSGGSTYEQYF
>TRBD2|TRBJ2-7|TRBV11-1|many
TGTGCCAGCAGCTTAGTCCGCGGGAGGTTCGGACAGCAGTACTTC
CASSLVRGRFGQQYF
>NA|TRBJ1-2|TRBV11-2|many
TGTGCCAGCAGCTCGGGCTCTTACAAGGGCTACACCTTC
CASSSGSYKGYTF
>NA|TRBJ1-2|TRBV4-1|NA
TGCGCCAGCAGCCAAGATTTTGGAGATGGAGGCTACACCTTC
CASSQDFGDGGYTF
>NA|TRBJ1-2|TRBV3-1|few
TGTGCCAGCAGCCAAGACCCGACGAGGGGCAAATTCTATGGCTACACCTTC
CASSQDPTRGKFYGYTF
>TRBD1|TRBJ1-1|TRBV30|many
TGTGCCTGGAGGCGGACAGGGGCCACTGAAGCTTTCTTT
CAWRRTGATEAFF
>NA|TRBJ2-7|TRBV6-5|many
TGTGCCAGCAGTTACTTCTCTAATAGCCGAGCCTACGAGCAGTACTTC
CASSYFSNSRAYEQYF
>TRBD1|TRBJ2-2|TRBV11-3|many
TGTGCCAGCAGCGCAGCAGGGGGCCCCGGGGAGCTGTTTTTT
CASSAAGGPGELFF
>NA|TRBJ1-5|TRBV12-3/TRBV12-4|many
TGTGCCAGCACCTTGACAGGCTCTCAGCAGCCCCAGCATTTT
CASTLTGSQQPQHF
>NA|TRBJ1-2|TRBV29-1|NA
TGCAGCGTTGAAGGGGGGAAGGGATCCAACTATGGCTACACCTTC
CSVEGGKGSNYGYTF
>NA|TRBJ2-2|TRBV12-3/TRBV12-4|many
TGTGCCAGCAGTTTAGCGGGGGCGATCGGGGAGCTGTTTTTT
CASSLAGAIGELFF
>NA|TRBJ2-5|TRBV29-1|few
TGCAGCGTCCGTAACAGGGGCGGGGGAGAGACCCAGTACTTC
CSVRNRGGGETQYF
>NA|TRBJ2-7|TRBV7-2|few
TGTGCCAGCAGCTTAGCCCACACCTACGAGCAGTACTTC
CASSLAHTYEQYF
>NA|TRBJ1-1|TRBV12-3/TRBV12-4|once
TGTGCCAGCAGCCGTGTGGGCTTTGAAGCTTTCTTT
CASSRVGFEAFF
>NA|TRBJ1-6|TRBV5-1|many
TGCGCCAGCAGCTTGGAAAGGGGCGGCTATAATTCACCCCTCCACTTT
CASSLERGGYNSPLHF
>NA|TRBJ2-5|TRBV15|many
TGTGCCACCAGCAGGGCCCGGGACCGCCAAGAGACCCAGTACTTC
CATSRARDRQETQYF
>TRBD1|TRBJ2-7|TRBV30|NA
TGTGCCTGGAGTCCTCGGACAGGGGTTGACGAGCAGTACTTC
CAWSPRTGVDEQYF
>TRBD1|TRBJ2-5|TRBV28|NA
TGTGCCAGCAGTTTACCCGGGACAGGGGGAGTGGAGACCCAGTACTTC
CASSLPGTGGVETQYF
>NA|TRBJ1-5|TRBV3-1|NA
TGTGCCAGCAGCCAAGACGCGAGGGGCAATCAGCCCCAGCATTTT
CASSQDARGNQPQHF
>NA|TRBJ2-7|TRBV6-1|many
TGTGCCAGCAGTGAAGCGCTTCCGGACTATCTTTACGAGCAGTACTTC
CASSEALPDYLYEQYF
>TRBD1|TRBJ2-4|TRBV27|NA
TGTGCCAGCAGTTTACTGGGACAGGGGGCGCACAAGGCCAAAAACATTCAGTACTTC
CASSLLGQGAHKAKNIQYF
>TRBD1|TRBJ1-5|TRBV30|many
TGTGCCTGGAGTGTCGGGACAGAGAATCAGCCCCAGCATTTT
CAWSVGTENQPQHF
>NA|TRBJ2-2|TRBV5-1|many
TGCGCCAGCAGCTTGGCCCCCCAGGGAAGCGGGGAGCTGTTTTTT
CASSLAPQGSGELFF
>NA|TRBJ2-5|TRBV20-1|NA
TGCAGTGCTTATGATCTCGAGCGGTCCAGGCGGGAGACCCAGTACTTC
CSAYDLERSRRETQYF
>TRBD1|TRBJ2-7|TRBV10-3|many
TGTGCCATCAGACAAGACAGGGGGAGTGAGCAGTACTTC
CAIRQDRGSEQYF
>NA|TRBJ1-2|TRBV30|few
TGTGCCTGGAGCCCCCGCCGGACCTATAACTATGGCTACACCTTC
CAWSPRRTYNYGYTF
>NA|TRBJ1-5|TRBV4-2|many
TGTGCCAGCAGCCAAGGGGGTTCAGTGGATCAGCCCCAGCATTTT
CASSQGGSVDQPQHF
>TRBD2|TRBJ2-5|TRBV5-1|many
TGCGCCAGCAGCGAGGGGACTAGCCAAGAGACCCAGTACTTC
CASSEGTSQETQYF
>TRBD1|TRBJ1-6|TRBV5-1|many
TGCGCCAGCAGCCCGGACAGGGGCGCCCTCCACTTT
CASSPDRGALHF
>TRBD1|TRBJ2-7|TRBV20-1|many
TGCAGTGCTAGAGGGGACAGGCATTACGAGCAGTACTTC
CSARGDRHYEQYF
>NA|TRBJ1-5|TRBV30|many
TGTGCCTGGAGTGACAGGGGCAATCAGCCCCAGCATTTT
CAWSDRGNQPQHF
>NA|TRBJ1-6|TRBV7-9|many
TGTGCCAGCAGCTTCGGACTCACGGGTTCACCCCTCCACTTT
CASSFGLTGSPLHF